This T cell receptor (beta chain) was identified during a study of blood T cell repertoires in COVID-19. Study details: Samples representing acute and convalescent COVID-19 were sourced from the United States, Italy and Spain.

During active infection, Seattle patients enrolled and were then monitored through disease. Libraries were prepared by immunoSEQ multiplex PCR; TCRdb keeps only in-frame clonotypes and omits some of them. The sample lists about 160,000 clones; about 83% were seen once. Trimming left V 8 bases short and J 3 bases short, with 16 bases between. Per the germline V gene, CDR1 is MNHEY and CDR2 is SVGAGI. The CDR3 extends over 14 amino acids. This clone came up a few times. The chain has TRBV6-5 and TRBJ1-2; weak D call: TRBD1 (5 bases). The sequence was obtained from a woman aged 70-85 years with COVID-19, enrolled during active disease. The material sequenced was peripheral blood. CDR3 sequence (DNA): TGTGCCAGCTCACGCATTGGGGGGGACTATGGCTACACCTTC. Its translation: CASSRIGGDYGYTF.